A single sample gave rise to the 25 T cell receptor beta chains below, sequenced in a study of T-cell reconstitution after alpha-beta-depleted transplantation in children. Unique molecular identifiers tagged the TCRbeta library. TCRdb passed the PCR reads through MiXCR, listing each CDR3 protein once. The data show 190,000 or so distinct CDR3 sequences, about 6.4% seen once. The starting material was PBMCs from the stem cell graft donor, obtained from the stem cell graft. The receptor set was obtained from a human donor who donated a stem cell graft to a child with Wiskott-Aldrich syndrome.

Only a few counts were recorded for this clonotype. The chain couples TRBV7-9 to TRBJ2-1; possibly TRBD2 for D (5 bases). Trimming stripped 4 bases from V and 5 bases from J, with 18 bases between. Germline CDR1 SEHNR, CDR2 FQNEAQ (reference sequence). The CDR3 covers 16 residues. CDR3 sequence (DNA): TGTGCCAGCAGCTCCCGACTAACCGTCGGTCACAATGAGCAGTTCTTC. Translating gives CASSSRLTVGHNEQFF.

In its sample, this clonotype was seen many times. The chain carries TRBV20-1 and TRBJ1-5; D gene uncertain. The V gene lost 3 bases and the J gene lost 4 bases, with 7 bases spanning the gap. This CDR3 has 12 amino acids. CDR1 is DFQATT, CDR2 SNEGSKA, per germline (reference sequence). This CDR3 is CSARDGNQPQHF. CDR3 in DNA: TGCAGTGCTAGGGACGGGAATCAGCCCCAGCATTTT.

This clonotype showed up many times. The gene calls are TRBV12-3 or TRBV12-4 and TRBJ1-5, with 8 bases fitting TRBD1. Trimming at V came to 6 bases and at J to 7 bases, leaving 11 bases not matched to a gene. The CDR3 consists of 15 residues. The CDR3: CASSRNQDRAQPQHF. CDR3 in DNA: TGTGCCAGCAGCAGAAACCAGGACAGGGCCCAGCCCCAGCATTTT.

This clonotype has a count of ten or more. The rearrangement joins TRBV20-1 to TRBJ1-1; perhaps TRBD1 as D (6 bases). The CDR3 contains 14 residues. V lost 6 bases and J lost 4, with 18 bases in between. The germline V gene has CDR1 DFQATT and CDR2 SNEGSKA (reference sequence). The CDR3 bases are TGCAGTGCCCGAGACGGAGGGGGGGCCACTGAAGCTTTCTTT. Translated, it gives CSARDGGGATEAFF.

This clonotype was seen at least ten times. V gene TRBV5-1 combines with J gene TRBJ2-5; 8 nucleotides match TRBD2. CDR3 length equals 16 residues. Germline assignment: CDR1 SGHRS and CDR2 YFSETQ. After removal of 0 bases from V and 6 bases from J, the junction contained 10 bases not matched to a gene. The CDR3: CASSLESAGAMKTQYF. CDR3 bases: TGCGCCAGCAGCTTGGAATCAGCGGGGGCCATGAAGACCCAGTACTTC. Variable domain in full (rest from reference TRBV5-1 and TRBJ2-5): KAGVTQTPRYLIKTRGQQVTLSCSPISGHRSVSWYQQTPGQGLQFLFEYFSETQRNKGNFPGRFSGRQFSNSRSEMNVSTLELGDSALYLCASSLESAGAMKTQYFGPGTRLLVL.

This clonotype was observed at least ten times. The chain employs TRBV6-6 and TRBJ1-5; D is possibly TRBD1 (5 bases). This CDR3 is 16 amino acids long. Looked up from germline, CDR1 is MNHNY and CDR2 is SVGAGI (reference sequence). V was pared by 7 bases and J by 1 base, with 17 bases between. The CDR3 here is CASKDSQVVSNQPQHF. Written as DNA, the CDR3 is TGTGCCAGCAAAGACAGCCAGGTAGTCAGCAATCAGCCCCAGCATTTT.

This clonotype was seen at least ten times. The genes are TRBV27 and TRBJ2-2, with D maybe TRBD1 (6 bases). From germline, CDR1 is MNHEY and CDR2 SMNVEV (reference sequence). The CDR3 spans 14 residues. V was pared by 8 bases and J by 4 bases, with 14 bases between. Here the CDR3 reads CASRVGGGTGELFF. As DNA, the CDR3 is TGTGCCAGCCGGGTAGGGGGTGGCACCGGGGAGCTGTTTTTT.

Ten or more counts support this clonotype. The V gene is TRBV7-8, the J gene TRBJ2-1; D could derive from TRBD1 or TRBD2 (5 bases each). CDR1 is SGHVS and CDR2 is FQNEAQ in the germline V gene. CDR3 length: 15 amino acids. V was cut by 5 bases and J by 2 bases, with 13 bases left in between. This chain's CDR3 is CASSLEGTTYNEQFF. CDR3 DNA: TGTGCCAGCAGCCTAGAGGGGACCACCTACAATGAGCAGTTCTTC.

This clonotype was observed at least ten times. The CDR3 sequence: CASSQEMGGAGNQPQHF. CDR3 in DNA: TGCGCCAGCAGCCAAGAAATGGGAGGGGCTGGCAATCAGCCCCAGCATTTT. The chain recombines TRBV4-3 with TRBJ1-5; D is perhaps TRBD1 (5 bases). From germline, CDR1 is LGHNA and CDR2 YSLEER. The V end lost 0 bases, the J end lost 2 bases, and 14 bases lay between the germline ends. The CDR3 length is 17 residues.

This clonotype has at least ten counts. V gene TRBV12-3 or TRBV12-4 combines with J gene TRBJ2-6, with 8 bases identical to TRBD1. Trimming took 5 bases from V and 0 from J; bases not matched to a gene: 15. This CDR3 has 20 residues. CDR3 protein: CASSPHLGDRSFSGANVLTF. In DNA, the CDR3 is TGTGCCAGCAGTCCTCATTTGGGGGACAGGTCCTTCTCTGGGGCCAACGTCCTGACTTTC.

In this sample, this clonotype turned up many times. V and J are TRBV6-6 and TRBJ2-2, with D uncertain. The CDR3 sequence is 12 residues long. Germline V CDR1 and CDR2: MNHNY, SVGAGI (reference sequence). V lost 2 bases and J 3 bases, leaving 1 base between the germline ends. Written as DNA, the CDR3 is TGTGCCAGCAGTTACCACACCGGGGAGCTGTTTTTT. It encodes CASSYHTGELFF.

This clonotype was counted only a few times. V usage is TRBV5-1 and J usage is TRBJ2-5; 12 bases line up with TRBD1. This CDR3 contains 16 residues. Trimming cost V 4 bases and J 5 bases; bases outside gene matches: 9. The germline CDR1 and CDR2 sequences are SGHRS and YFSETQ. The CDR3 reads CASSEFGTGGAETQYF. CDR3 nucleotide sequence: TGCGCCAGCAGCGAGTTCGGGACAGGGGGCGCGGAGACCCAGTACTTC.

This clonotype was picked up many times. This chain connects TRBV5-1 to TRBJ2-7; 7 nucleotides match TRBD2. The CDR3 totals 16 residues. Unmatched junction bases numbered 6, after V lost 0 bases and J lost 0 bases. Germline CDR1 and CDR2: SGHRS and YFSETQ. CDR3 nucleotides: TGCGCCAGCAGCTTGGTACCTAGCGGCACCTCCTACGAGCAGTACTTC. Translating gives CASSLVPSGTSYEQYF. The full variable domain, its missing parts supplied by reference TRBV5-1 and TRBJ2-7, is KAGVTQTPRYLIKTRGQQVTLSCSPISGHRSVSWYQQTPGQGLQFLFEYFSETQRNKGNFPGRFSGRQFSNSRSEMNVSTLELGDSALYLCASSLVPSGTSYEQYFGPGTRLTVT.

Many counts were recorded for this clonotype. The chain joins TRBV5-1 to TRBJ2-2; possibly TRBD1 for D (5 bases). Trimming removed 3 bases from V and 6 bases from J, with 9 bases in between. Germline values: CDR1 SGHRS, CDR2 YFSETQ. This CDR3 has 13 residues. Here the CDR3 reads CASSSQGPGELFF. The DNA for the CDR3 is TGCGCCAGCAGCTCGCAGGGTCCCGGGGAGCTGTTTTTT.

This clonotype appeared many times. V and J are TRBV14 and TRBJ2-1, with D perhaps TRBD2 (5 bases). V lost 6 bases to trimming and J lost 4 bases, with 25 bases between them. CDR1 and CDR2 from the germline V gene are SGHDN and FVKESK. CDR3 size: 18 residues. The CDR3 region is CASSPSLLGETIYNEQFF. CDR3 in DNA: TGTGCCAGCAGTCCCTCCCTACTTGGGGAGACTATTTACAATGAGCAGTTCTTC.

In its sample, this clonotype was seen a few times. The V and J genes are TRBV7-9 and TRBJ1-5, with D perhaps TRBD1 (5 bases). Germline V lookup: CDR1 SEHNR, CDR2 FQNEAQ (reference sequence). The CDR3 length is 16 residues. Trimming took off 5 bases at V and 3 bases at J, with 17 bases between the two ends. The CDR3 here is CASSPRDDSFNQPQHF. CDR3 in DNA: TGTGCCAGCAGCCCCCGTGACGACAGTTTCAATCAGCCCCAGCATTTT.

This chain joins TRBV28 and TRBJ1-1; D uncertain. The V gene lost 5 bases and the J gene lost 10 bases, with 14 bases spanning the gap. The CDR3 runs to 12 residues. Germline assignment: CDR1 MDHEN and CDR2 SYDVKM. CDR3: CASSPHLKGAFF. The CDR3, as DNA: TGTGCCAGCAGTCCTCATCTTAAAGGAGCTTTCTTT.

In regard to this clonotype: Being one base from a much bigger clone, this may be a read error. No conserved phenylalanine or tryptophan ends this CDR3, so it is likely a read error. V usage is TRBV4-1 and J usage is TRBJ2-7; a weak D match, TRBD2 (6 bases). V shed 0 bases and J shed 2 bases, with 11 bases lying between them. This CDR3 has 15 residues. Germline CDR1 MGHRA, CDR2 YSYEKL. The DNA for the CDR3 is TGCGCCAGCAGCCAAGAATCCGGAGGGACCTACGAGCAGTACTAC. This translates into CASSQESGGTYEQYY.

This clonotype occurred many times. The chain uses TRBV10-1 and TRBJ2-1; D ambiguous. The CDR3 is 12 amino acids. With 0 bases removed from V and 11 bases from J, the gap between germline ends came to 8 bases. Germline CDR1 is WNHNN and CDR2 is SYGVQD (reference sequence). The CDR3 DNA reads TGCGCCAGCAGTGAGTCGGTGGGCCAGCAGTTCTTC. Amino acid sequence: CASSESVGQQFF.

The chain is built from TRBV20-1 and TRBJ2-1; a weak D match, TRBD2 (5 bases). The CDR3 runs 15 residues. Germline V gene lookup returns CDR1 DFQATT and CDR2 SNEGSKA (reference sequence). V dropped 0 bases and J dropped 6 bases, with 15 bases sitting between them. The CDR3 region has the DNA TGCAGTGCTAGAGATCTAGCAGGCCTGGGCAATGAGCAGTTCTTC. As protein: CSARDLAGLGNEQFF.

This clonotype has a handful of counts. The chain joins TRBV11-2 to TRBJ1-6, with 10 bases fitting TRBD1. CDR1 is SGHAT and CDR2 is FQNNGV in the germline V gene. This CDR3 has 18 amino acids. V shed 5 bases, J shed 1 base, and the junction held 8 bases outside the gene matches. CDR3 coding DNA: TGTGCCAGCAGCCTATACGGGACAGGGGCTTCCTATAATTCACCCCTCCACTTT. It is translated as CASSLYGTGASYNSPLHF.

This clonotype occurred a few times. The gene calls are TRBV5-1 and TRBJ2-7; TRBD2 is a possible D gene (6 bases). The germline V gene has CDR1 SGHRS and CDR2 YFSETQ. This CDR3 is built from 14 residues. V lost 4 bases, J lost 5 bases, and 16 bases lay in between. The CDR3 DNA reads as TGCGCCAGCAGCGCGACGGCGGGATCTCACGAGCAGTACTTC. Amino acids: CASSATAGSHEQYF. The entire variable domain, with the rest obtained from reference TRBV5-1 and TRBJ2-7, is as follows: KAGVTQTPRYLIKTRGQQVTLSCSPISGHRSVSWYQQTPGQGLQFLFEYFSETQRNKGNFPGRFSGRQFSNSRSEMNVSTLELGDSALYLCASSATAGSHEQYFGPGTRLTVT.

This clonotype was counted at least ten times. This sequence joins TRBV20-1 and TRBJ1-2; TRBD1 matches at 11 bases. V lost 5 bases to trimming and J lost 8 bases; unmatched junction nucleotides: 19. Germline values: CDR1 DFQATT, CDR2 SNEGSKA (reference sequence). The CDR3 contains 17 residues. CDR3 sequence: CSASGASRGQGVYGYTF. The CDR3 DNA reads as TGCAGTGCTTCTGGTGCCTCTCGGGGACAGGGGGTCTACGGCTACACCTTC.

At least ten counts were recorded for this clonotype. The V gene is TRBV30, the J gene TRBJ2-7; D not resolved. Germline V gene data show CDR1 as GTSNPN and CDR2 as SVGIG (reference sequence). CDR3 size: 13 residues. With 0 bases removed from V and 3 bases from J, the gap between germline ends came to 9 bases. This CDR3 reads CAWSVGKHYEQYF. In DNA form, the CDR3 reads TGTGCCTGGAGTGTGGGGAAACACTACGAGCAGTACTTC.

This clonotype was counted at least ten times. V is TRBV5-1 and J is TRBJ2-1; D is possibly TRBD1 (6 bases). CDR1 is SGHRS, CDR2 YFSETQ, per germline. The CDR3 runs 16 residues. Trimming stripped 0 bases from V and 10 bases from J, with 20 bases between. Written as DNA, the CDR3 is TGCGCCAGCAGCTTGGAGGGACACCGGAATCTCATCGAGCAGTTCTTC. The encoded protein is CASSLEGHRNLIEQFF.